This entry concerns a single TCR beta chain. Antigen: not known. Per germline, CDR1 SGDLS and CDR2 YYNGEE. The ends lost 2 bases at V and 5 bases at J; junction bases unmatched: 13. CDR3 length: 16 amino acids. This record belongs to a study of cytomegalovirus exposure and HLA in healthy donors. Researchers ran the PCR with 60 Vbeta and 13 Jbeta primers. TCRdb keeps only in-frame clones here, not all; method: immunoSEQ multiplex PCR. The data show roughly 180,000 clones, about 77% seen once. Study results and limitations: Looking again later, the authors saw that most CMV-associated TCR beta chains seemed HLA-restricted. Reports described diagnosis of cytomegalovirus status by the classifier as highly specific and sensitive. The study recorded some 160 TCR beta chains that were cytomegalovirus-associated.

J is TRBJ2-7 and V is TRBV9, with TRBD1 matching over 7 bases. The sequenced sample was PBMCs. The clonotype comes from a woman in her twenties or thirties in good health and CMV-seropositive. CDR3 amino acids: CASSVLSEGGADEQYF. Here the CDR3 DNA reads TGTGCCAGCAGCGTCTTATCTGAAGGGGGCGCGGACGAGCAGTACTTC.